Detailed here is one TCR beta chain. Its antigen is unknown. This sample was taken from a study of cytomegalovirus exposure and HLA in healthy donors. General study results and limits: Later, an analysis showed that TCR beta chains associated with HLA were more clonally expanded than others that were equally common. A previous analysis found most TCR beta V segments productive roughly 87% or roughly 30% of the time. Later genetic work tied a missense DCLRE1C variant to beta-chain V and J trimming.

All the people who gave samples were healthy bone marrow donors. Use of 60 Vbeta and 13 Jbeta primers characterized the PCR. The method was immunoSEQ multiplex PCR; TCRdb's version includes in-frame clones alone and lacks a portion of them. This sample yields roughly 72,000 clones, of which over 70% are seen a single time; about 20% belongs to the top ten. V was trimmed by 0 bases and J by 5 bases, leaving 13 bases between them. Germline CDR1 and CDR2: SGDLS and YYNGEE. The length of the CDR3 is 15 residues. The chain recombines TRBV9 with TRBJ2-3; D unresolved. Sequencing was carried out using PBMCs. The TCR comes from a woman between 40 and 55 years old in good health and CMV-seropositive. The CDR3 nucleotides read TGTGCCAGCAGCGTAGTTCGAGGTTCGTTAGATACGCAGTATTTT. Protein: CASSVVRGSLDTQYF.